This entry lists 26 T cell receptor beta chains sequenced from one sample in a study of blood T cell repertoires in COVID-19. TCRdb's copy holds only in-frame clones and misses some; the assay was immunoSEQ multiplex PCR. This sample carries about 260,000 clones, about nine tenths of them seen once, and the ten largest clones take 0.87%. Specimen: PBMCs or T cells enriched from blood (not recorded which). The receptor set was obtained from a man in his forties or fifties who had been exposed to COVID-19.

The chain joins TRBV5-4 to TRBJ1-2, with TRBD1 matching over 9 bases. The CDR3 has 15 amino acids. Per germline, CDR1 SGHNT and CDR2 YYREEE (reference sequence). V shed 0 bases and J 4 bases; nucleotides not matched to a gene: 4. In nucleotides, the CDR3 is TGTGCCAGCAGCTTGGAACGGACAGGGGTCTATGGCTACACCTTC. This codes for CASSLERTGVYGYTF. Using reference TRBV5-4 and TRBJ1-2 for the parts outside the CDR3, the full variable domain is ETGVTQSPTHLIKTRGQQVTLRCSSQSGHNTVSWYQQALGQGPQFIFQYYREEENGRGNFPPRFSGLQFPNYSSELNVNALELDDSALYLCASSLERTGVYGYTFGSGTRLTVV.

The sample holds one count of this clone. The chain employs TRBV7-2 and TRBJ2-5; TRBD2 matches 8 bases. Germline CDR1 and CDR2: SGHTA and FQGNSA. The CDR3 consists of 14 residues. The V segment lost 7 bases and the J segment 4 bases; nucleotides outside the gene matches: 8. The CDR3 protein is CASTEFGGAETQYF. As DNA, the CDR3 is TGTGCCAGCACCGAATTCGGGGGGGCAGAGACCCAGTACTTC.

CDR3 sequence (DNA): TGTGCCAGCAGTCAGAGACAGCTGAACACTGAAGCTTTCTTT. It codes for CASSQRQLNTEAFF. This chain uses TRBV6-5 with TRBJ1-1; TRBD1 is a possible D gene (5 bases). CDR3 size: 14 residues. The germline V and J ends were trimmed by 5 bases and 0 bases, with 10 bases remaining between them. Germline lookup yields CDR1 MNHEY and CDR2 SVGAGI.

The genes are TRBV6-5 and TRBJ2-7, with 10 bases identical to TRBD2. Germline values: CDR1 MNHEY, CDR2 SVGAGI. The CDR3 covers 14 residues. The J segment lost 4 bases and the V segment lost 5 bases, leaving 5 bases of the junction unmatched. CDR3 DNA: TGTGCCAGCAGTAAGGCTAGCGGGAGTTACGAGCAGTACGTC. This gives the protein CASSKASGSYEQYV.

CDR3 residues: CASSSRGVYGYTF. Here the CDR3 DNA reads TGTGCCAGCAGCTCCAGGGGTGTATATGGCTACACCTTC. The chain joins TRBV13 to TRBJ1-2, with a possible D match to TRBD1 (6 bases). Looked up from germline, CDR1 is PRHDT and CDR2 is FYEKMQ (reference sequence). The CDR3 is made up of 13 amino acids. The V gene lost 4 bases and the J gene lost 5 bases, with 11 bases spanning the gap.

This sequence joins TRBV5-1 and TRBJ2-3, with 8 bases aligning to TRBD1. CDR3 length: 15 amino acids. V shed 4 bases and J 1 base; nucleotides not matched to a gene: 5. Per germline, CDR1 SGHRS and CDR2 YFSETQ. The CDR3 coding sequence is TGCGCCAGCAGCCGTGGGACAGGAGGCACAGATACGCAGTATTTT. Protein: CASSRGTGGTDTQYF.

The chain recombines TRBV11-2 with TRBJ1-5; weak D call: TRBD1 (6 bases). Trimming left V 8 bases short and J 6 bases short, with 11 bases between. CDR3 length: 12 amino acids. Germline-derived CDR1 and CDR2 are SGHAT and FQNNGV. The DNA for the CDR3 is TGTGCCAGCTCTGCCAGGGGTCAGCCCCAGCATTTT. It codes for CASSARGQPQHF.

The gene calls are TRBV7-9 and TRBJ2-7, with TRBD1 matching 9 bases. Germline CDR1 reads SEHNR; CDR2 reads FQNEAQ (reference sequence). The CDR3 sequence is 14 residues long. Unmatched junction bases numbered 5, after V lost 5 bases and J lost 3 bases. CDR3 protein: CASSVGTGLYEQYF. For the CDR3, the DNA is TGTGCCAGCAGCGTAGGGACAGGGCTCTACGAGCAGTACTTC. Full variable domain (outside the CDR3, taken from reference TRBV7-9 and TRBJ2-7): DTGVSQNPRHKITKRGQNVTFRCDPISEHNRLYWYRQTLGQGPEFLTYFQNEAQLEKSRLLSDRFSAERPKGSFSTLEIQRTEQGDSAMYLCASSVGTGLYEQYFGPGTRLTVT.

The chain links TRBV5-6 to TRBJ1-2, with D hard to call. The CDR3 loop spans 15 amino acids. In germline, CDR1 is SGHDT, CDR2 YYEEEE. Trimming shortened V by 3 bases and J by 0 bases, and 12 bases separated the two germline ends. DNA of the CDR3: TGTGCCAGCAGCTCGGGCGGAGGGACTAACTATGGCTACACCTTC. It codes for CASSSGGGTNYGYTF.

V is TRBV5-1 and J is TRBJ2-5; 9 positions match TRBD1. CDR1 is SGHRS, CDR2 YFSETQ, per germline. V was pared by 2 bases and J by 4 bases, with 3 bases of the junction left unmatched. This CDR3 region has 14 residues. The CDR3 sequence: CASSFRTGVETQYF. CDR3 in DNA: TGCGCCAGCAGCTTCCGGACAGGGGTAGAGACCCAGTACTTC.

The DNA for the CDR3 is TGTGCCAGCGGTACTAGCGGGATGAACACCGGGGAGCTGTTTTTT. It is translated as CASGTSGMNTGELFF. This chain connects TRBV9 to TRBJ2-2, with 10 bases fitting TRBD2. Germline V lookup: CDR1 SGDLS, CDR2 YYNGEE. CDR3 length equals 15 residues. V shed 7 bases and J 1 base; nucleotides not matched to a gene: 4. The variable domain in full, with the rest retrieved from reference TRBV9 and TRBJ2-2, is DSGVTQTPKHLITATGQRVTLRCSPRSGDLSVYWYQQSLDQGLQFLIQYYNGEERAKGNILERFSAQQFPDLHSELNLSSLELGDSALYFCASGTSGMNTGELFFGEGSRLTVL.

This clone was counted between two and nine times. This chain uses TRBV2 with TRBJ1-6; D is ambiguous. V lost 10 bases, J lost 0 bases, and 10 bases lay in between. Per germline, CDR1 SNHLY and CDR2 FYNNEI. The CDR3 extends over 14 amino acids. Written as DNA, the CDR3 is TGTGCCACAGGCGAGAGCTCCTATAATTCACCCCTCCACTTT. The encoded protein is CATGESSYNSPLHF.

The chain carries TRBV5-1 and TRBJ2-7, with 8 bases fitting TRBD2. Trimming cost V 1 base and J 0 bases; bases outside gene matches: 12. The CDR3 consists of 18 residues. Germline CDR1 is SGHRS and CDR2 is YFSETQ. The CDR3 DNA follows: TGCGCCAGCAGCTTGTCGTTTTATGGCGGGGGGATCTCCTACGAGCAGTACTTC. Translating it yields CASSLSFYGGGISYEQYF.

J is TRBJ2-2 and V is TRBV18; D is ambiguous. The CDR3 length is 16 residues. V shed 4 bases and J shed 0 bases, with 12 bases lying between them. CDR1 and CDR2 (germline): KGHSH, LQKENI. The CDR3 DNA follows: TGTGCCAGCTCACGAAATAGCCTCACGAACACCGGGGAGCTGTTTTTT. It is translated as CASSRNSLTNTGELFF.

V is TRBV5-4 and J is TRBJ1-2, with D perhaps TRBD1 (6 bases). The CDR3 loop spans 13 amino acids. Trimming took 1 base from V and 4 from J, leaving 8 bases between them. Germline CDR1 reads SGHNT; CDR2 reads YYREEE (reference sequence). The DNA of the CDR3 is TGTGCCAGCAGCTTGCCACAGGGCTATGGCTACACCTTC. Amino acids: CASSLPQGYGYTF.

The chain links TRBV2 to TRBJ1-1; no clear D gene. V was trimmed by 4 bases and J by 1 base, leaving 10 bases between them. There are 14 residues in the CDR3. The germline V gene encodes CDR1 SNHLY and CDR2 FYNNEI. This CDR3 is CASSVEGGNTEAFF. The DNA for the CDR3 is TGTGCCAGCAGTGTGGAGGGAGGGAACACTGAAGCTTTCTTT.

In its sample, this clone was seen once. The chain employs TRBV10-3 and TRBJ2-7, with D possibly TRBD1 on 6 matching bases. CDR3 size: 13 residues. The germline gives CDR1 ENHRY, CDR2 SYGVKD. Trimming stripped 3 bases from V and 6 bases from J, with 12 bases between. The CDR3 is CAISELDRSEQYV. In DNA form, the CDR3 reads TGTGCCATCAGTGAACTCGACAGGAGCGAGCAGTACGTC.

The chain uses TRBV5-1 and TRBJ1-2; 7 nucleotides match TRBD1. Looked up from germline, CDR1 is SGHRS and CDR2 is YFSETQ. This CDR3 contains 14 residues. V lost 4 bases, J lost 2 bases, and 5 bases stayed unmatched. CDR3 region: CASSPDRRNYGYTF. DNA for the CDR3: TGCGCCAGCAGCCCGGACAGGAGAAACTATGGCTACACCTTC.

This chain uses TRBV24-1 with TRBJ1-5, with D possibly matching TRBD1 (5 bases). CDR3 size: 15 residues. V was shortened by 4 bases and J by 3 bases, with 12 bases between the two germline ends. The germline V gene encodes CDR1 KGHDR and CDR2 SFDVKD. CDR3 in amino acids: CATSDPDSNNQPQHF. For the CDR3, the DNA is TGTGCCACCAGTGACCCAGACAGCAACAATCAGCCCCAGCATTTT.

V gene TRBV10-1 combines with J gene TRBJ1-1, with TRBD1 identical over 10 bases. This CDR3 has 14 residues. CDR1 is WNHNN, CDR2 SYGVQD, per germline (reference sequence). The V and J ends lost 7 bases and 9 bases, in that order; junction bases with no gene match: 11. CDR3 protein: CASNGGQGDEKAFF. The CDR3 DNA is TGCGCCAGCAATGGCGGACAGGGGGACGAGAAAGCTTTCTTT.

This clone is a singleton in its sample. The chain couples TRBV5-1 to TRBJ2-2, with D possibly TRBD2 on 6 matching bases. Deletions cut 0 bases from V and 5 bases from J, with 11 bases between. Germline V gives CDR1 SGHRS, CDR2 YFSETQ. The CDR3 totals 15 residues. CDR3 amino acids: CASSLGAAGTGELFF. The CDR3 DNA is TGCGCCAGCAGCTTGGGGGCGGCGGGGACCGGGGAGCTGTTTTTT. Full variable domain (remainder filled in from reference TRBV5-1 and TRBJ2-2): KAGVTQTPRYLIKTRGQQVTLSCSPISGHRSVSWYQQTPGQGLQFLFEYFSETQRNKGNFPGRFSGRQFSNSRSEMNVSTLELGDSALYLCASSLGAAGTGELFFGEGSRLTVL.

V and J are TRBV5-6 and TRBJ1-2; the D gene is possibly TRBD1 (5 bases). V was pared by 0 bases and J by 0 bases, with 6 bases between. The CDR3 contains 14 residues. Germline values: CDR1 SGHDT, CDR2 YYEEEE. For the CDR3, the DNA is TGTGCCAGCAGCTTGGAGGGGACTAACTATGGCTACACCTTC. Encoded protein: CASSLEGTNYGYTF.

The J gene is TRBJ1-3, the V gene TRBV14; unclear D gene. This CDR3 contains 17 residues. The germline V gene has CDR1 SGHDN and CDR2 FVKESK. The ends were cut back, 1 base at V and 0 bases at J, with 13 bases in the middle. CDR3 DNA sequence: TGTGCCAGCAGCCAAGTTTCTGGCGGCTTCTCTGGAAACACCATATATTTT. Translated, it gives CASSQVSGGFSGNTIYF.

The chain combines TRBV24-1 with TRBJ1-4; TRBD1 matches 12 bases. Germline V gene sequence: CDR1 KGHDR, CDR2 SFDVKD. The V gene end was trimmed by 4 bases and the J gene end by 6 bases; junction bases not matched to a gene: 8. This CDR3 has 17 amino acids. CDR3 sequence (DNA): TGTGCCACCAGTGACCCCGGGACAGGGGGCGATGATGAAAAACTGTTTTTT. Translating it yields CATSDPGTGGDDEKLFF.

The chain joins TRBV24-1 to TRBJ1-1, with D perhaps matching TRBD1 (6 bases). V lost 3 bases to trimming and J lost 9 bases, with 16 bases between them. The CDR3 consists of 14 residues. Germline V CDR1 and CDR2: KGHDR, SFDVKD. Written as DNA, the CDR3 is TGTGCCACCAGTGATCCTTTGACAGGCCCGAAAGCTTTCTTT. This codes for CATSDPLTGPKAFF.

The chain links TRBV4-1 to TRBJ2-3, with 12 nucleotides matching TRBD2. The V gene's germline CDR1 is MGHRA and CDR2 YSYEKL. The CDR3 consists of 15 residues. Unmatched junction bases numbered 2, after V lost 1 base and J lost 6 bases. Here the CDR3 DNA reads TGCGCCAGCAGCCAAGGTCTAGCGGGAGGGGATACGCAGTATTTT. Encoded protein: CASSQGLAGGDTQYF.